This T cell receptor (beta chain) originates from a study of blood T cell repertoires in COVID-19. Study in general: T cells, B-cell-depleted T cells, or PBMCs supplied cDNA or gDNA.

Measured with immunoSEQ multiplex PCR; TCRdb has only the in-frame clones, and not every one. This sample has 52,000 or so clones, with approximately 85% found just once. Per the germline V gene, CDR1 is MDHEN and CDR2 is SYDVKM. This CDR3 is built from 16 residues. The V segment lost 8 bases and the J segment 3 bases; nucleotides outside the gene matches: 11. The sample was peripheral blood. The TCR comes from a human donor in a cohort sampled during active COVID-19. The chain uses TRBV28 and TRBJ1-5; the match to TRBD1 covers 9 bases. As DNA, the CDR3 is TGTGCCAGCCGTGAGACAGGGGGAAAGGTCAATCAGCCCCAGCATTTT. This sequence encodes CASRETGGKVNQPQHF.